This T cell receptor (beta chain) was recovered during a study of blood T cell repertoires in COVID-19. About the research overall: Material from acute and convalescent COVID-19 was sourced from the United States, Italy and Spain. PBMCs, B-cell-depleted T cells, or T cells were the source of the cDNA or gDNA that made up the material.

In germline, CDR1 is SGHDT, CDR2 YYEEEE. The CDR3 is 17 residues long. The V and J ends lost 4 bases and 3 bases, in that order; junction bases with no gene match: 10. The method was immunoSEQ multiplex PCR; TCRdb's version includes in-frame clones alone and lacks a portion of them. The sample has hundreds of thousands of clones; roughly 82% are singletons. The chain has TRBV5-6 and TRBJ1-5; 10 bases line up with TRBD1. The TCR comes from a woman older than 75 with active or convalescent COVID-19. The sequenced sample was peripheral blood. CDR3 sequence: CASSLAGTGDYNQPQHF. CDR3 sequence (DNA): TGTGCCAGCAGCCTAGCCGGGACAGGGGATTACAATCAGCCCCAGCATTTT.